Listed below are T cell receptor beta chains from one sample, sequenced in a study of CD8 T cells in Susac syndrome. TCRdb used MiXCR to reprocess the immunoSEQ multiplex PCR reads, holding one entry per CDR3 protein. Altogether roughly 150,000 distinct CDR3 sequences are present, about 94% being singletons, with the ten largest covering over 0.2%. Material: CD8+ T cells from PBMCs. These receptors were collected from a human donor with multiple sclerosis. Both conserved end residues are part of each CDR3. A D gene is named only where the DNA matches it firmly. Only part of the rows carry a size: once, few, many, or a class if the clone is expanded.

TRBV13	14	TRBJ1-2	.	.	TGTGCCAGCAGCTACGCGACAGGCGTCTATGGCTACACCTTC	CASSYATGVYGYTF
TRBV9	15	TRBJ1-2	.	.	TGTGCCAGCAGCACCAATTTGGGGGCCGACTCTGGCTACACCTTC	CASSTNLGADSGYTF
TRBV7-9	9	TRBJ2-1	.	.	TGTGCCAGCAGCCGAGAGCAGTTCTTC	CASSREQFF
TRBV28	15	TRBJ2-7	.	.	TGTGCCAGCAGCCCGCCCGGCGTCCTTATGTACGAGCAGTACTTC	CASSPPGVLMYEQYF
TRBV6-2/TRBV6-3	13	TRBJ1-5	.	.	TGTGCCAGCACCGACGGAGGGGTTCAGCCCCAGCATTTT	CASTDGGVQPQHF
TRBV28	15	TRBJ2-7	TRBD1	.	TGTGCCAGCAGGGTGCCTCGACAGGGGGAGGACGAGCAGTACTTC	CASRVPRQGEDEQYF
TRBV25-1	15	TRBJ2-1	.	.	TGTGCCAGCCGGGGGCCTACAGGGATTCACAATGAGCAGTTCTTC	CASRGPTGIHNEQFF
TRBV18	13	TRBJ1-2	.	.	TGTGCCAGCTCCCTTACAGGGATCTATGGCTACACCTTC	CASSLTGIYGYTF
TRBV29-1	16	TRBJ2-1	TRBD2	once	TGCAGCGTTGAAGGTGGGCGGGGGGCCTCCTACAATGAGCAGTTCTTC	CSVEGGRGASYNEQFF
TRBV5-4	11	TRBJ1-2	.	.	TGTGCCAGCAGCTTTAGGGAGGGCTACACCTTC	CASSFREGYTF
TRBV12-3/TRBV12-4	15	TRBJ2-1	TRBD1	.	TGTGCCAGCAGTTTAGGACAGGGCGCAAACAATGAGCAGTTCTTC	CASSLGQGANNEQFF
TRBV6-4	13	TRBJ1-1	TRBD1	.	TGTGCCAGCAGTGAGGGGGGGGGACAGGGCGCTTTCTTT	CASSEGGGQGAFF
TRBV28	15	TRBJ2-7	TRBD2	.	TGTGCCAGCAGTCCGCCGAGGGAGGGGACCTACGAGCAGTACTTC	CASSPPREGTYEQYF
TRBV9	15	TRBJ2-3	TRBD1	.	TGTGCCAGCAGCAAGGACAGGTCGGGCACAGATACGCAGTATTTT	CASSKDRSGTDTQYF
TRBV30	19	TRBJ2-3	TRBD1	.	TGTGCCTGGAGTTCAGCCCCCCGGATTGACAGGGAAGGCATGGATACGCAGTATTTT	CAWSSAPRIDREGMDTQYF
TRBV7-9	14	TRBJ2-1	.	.	TGTGCCAGCCAACCCGGGGCAGCCTACAATGAGCAGTTCTTC	CASQPGAAYNEQFF
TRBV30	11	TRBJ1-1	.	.	TGTGCCAGCTTACAGAACACTGAAGCTTTCTTT	CASLQNTEAFF
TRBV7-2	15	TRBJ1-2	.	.	TGTGCCAGCAGCCCACGAGGGGGGGGATTCGATGGCTACACCTTC	CASSPRGGGFDGYTF
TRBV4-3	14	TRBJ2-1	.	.	TGCGCCAGCAGCCAAGAGGCCGAGGGGAATGAGCAGTTCTTC	CASSQEAEGNEQFF
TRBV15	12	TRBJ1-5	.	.	TGTGCCACCAGCGGGGCGAATCAGCCCCAGCATTTT	CATSGANQPQHF
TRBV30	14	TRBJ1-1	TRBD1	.	TGTGCCTGGATCGACAGGGGCCTTAACACTGAAGCTTTCTTT	CAWIDRGLNTEAFF
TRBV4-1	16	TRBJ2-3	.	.	TGCGCCAGCAGCCAAGATCCTACGGGGGCAACAGATACGCAGTATTTT	CASSQDPTGATDTQYF
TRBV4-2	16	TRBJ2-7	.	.	TGTGCCAGCAGCCAAGATTGGAGGGGGGCGATGGGGGAGCAGTACTTC	CASSQDWRGAMGEQYF
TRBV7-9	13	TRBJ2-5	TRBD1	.	TGTGCCAGCAGCGACGACAGGGCAGAGACCCAGTACTTC	CASSDDRAETQYF
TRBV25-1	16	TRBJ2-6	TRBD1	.	TGTGCCAGCGGGGACAGGGCAATCTCTGGGGCCAACGTCCTGACTTTC	CASGDRAISGANVLTF
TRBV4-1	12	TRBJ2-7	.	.	TGCGCCAGCAGCCACTCAGGGTTAGAGCAGTACTTC	CASSHSGLEQYF
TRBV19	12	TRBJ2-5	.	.	TGTGCCAGTAGGGGGACCGAGCTAACCCAGTACTTC	CASRGTELTQYF
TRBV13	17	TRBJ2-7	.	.	TGTGCCAGCAGCTTGGCAGGGGAAGAGGGGAGCTCCTACGAGCAGTACTTC	CASSLAGEEGSSYEQYF
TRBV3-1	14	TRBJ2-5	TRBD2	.	TGTGCCAGCAGCCAGGTGCGGGGGGGCCAGACCCAGTACTTC	CASSQVRGGQTQYF
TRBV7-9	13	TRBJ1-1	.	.	TGTGCCAGCAGCTCAGGGACACCTTTTGAAGCTTTCTTT	CASSSGTPFEAFF
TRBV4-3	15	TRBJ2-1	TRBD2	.	TGCGCCAGCAGCCAAGATAGCGGGGGGGCCATTGAGCAGTTCTTC	CASSQDSGGAIEQFF
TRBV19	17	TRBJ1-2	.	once	TGTGCCAGTAGCGCGACCGGGACACTCGGGGCGAACTATGGCTACACCTTC	CASSATGTLGANYGYTF
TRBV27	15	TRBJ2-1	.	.	TGTGCCAGCAGTTCGTCAGGGGCGCGAAACAATGAGCAGTTCTTC	CASSSSGARNNEQFF
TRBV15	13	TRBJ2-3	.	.	TGTGCCACCACGGATAGCGGCACAGATACGCAGTATTTT	CATTDSGTDTQYF
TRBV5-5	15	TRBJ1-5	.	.	TGTGCCAGCAGCTTGGACAGAACTAGCAATCAGCCCCAGCATTTT	CASSLDRTSNQPQHF
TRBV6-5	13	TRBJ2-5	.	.	TGTGCCAGCAGTTTTGTGCTACAAGAGACCCAGTACTTC	CASSFVLQETQYF
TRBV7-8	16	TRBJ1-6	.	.	TGTGCCAGCAAAGGGAAGACAAGCACCTATAATTCACCCCTCCACTTT	CASKGKTSTYNSPLHF